The 15 T cell receptor beta chains presented below share a single source sample, sequenced in a study of blood T cell repertoires in COVID-19. This table comes from immunoSEQ multiplex PCR, and its TCRdb copy is limited to in-frame clones, with some not included. The sample includes roughly 140,000 clones, around 81% of them seen just once. Sequenced: peripheral blood. These receptors were obtained from a woman aged 40 to 50 with active or convalescent COVID-19.

The chain carries TRBV4-3 and TRBJ2-3; TRBD2 matches 14 bases. J gave up 2 bases and V 4 bases, and 2 bases lay outside the gene matches. The germline V gene encodes CDR1 LGHNA and CDR2 YSLEER. This CDR3 is built from 16 residues. The CDR3 sequence: CASSRGLAGATDTQYF. For the CDR3, the DNA is TGCGCCAGCAGCCGGGGACTAGCGGGGGCCACAGATACGCAGTATTTT.

The chain employs TRBV29-1 and TRBJ1-6; D remains ambiguous. Trimming took off 5 bases at V and 8 bases at J, with 16 bases between the two ends. The CDR3 runs 14 residues. Germline V lookup: CDR1 SQVTM, CDR2 ANQGSEA. CDR3 nucleotides: TGCAGCGTTTTAGAGGAGTCCGGGGATTCACCCCTCCACTTT. This gives the protein CSVLEESGDSPLHF.

In the case of this clone: The same CDR3 is also encoded by other DNA sequences in this sample. V and J are TRBV7-2 and TRBJ1-3; 10 positions match TRBD1. The CDR3 runs 15 residues. V shed 4 bases and J 2 bases; nucleotides not matched to a gene: 2. Germline CDR1 reads SGHTA; CDR2 reads FQGNSA. CDR3 in amino acids: CASSSDRGPGNTIYF. CDR3 DNA sequence: TGTGCCAGCAGCTCAGACAGGGGGCCTGGAAACACCATATATTTT.

The rearrangement uses TRBV7-2 and TRBJ2-7, with 12 bases matching TRBD1. The germline CDR1 and CDR2 sequences are SGHTA and FQGNSA. The CDR3 spans 13 residues. The V and J ends lost 5 bases and 8 bases, in that order; junction bases with no gene match: 4. The DNA for the CDR3 is TGTGCCAGCAGCCTGGGACAGGGGGCCCAGCAGTACTTC. It specifies CASSLGQGAQQYF.

This chain uses TRBV2 with TRBJ1-2, with D unclear. CDR1 is SNHLY, CDR2 FYNNEI, per germline. The CDR3 is made up of 16 amino acids. V gave up 8 bases and J gave up 2 bases, with 21 bases separating them. The CDR3 bases are TGTGCCAGCTTATTACCAACAGTAGGCAGCAACTATGGCTACACCTTC. Protein: CASLLPTVGSNYGYTF.

The chain combines TRBV10-3 with TRBJ2-3; D is possibly TRBD2 (6 bases). The CDR3 is 14 residues long. Trimming removed 6 bases from V and 1 base from J, with 11 bases in between. Germline V gene sequence: CDR1 ENHRY, CDR2 SYGVKD. This chain's CDR3 is CAIRASDGTDTQYF. DNA of the CDR3: TGTGCCATCAGGGCTAGCGACGGCACAGATACGCAGTATTTT.

V and J are TRBV19 and TRBJ2-2; perhaps TRBD2 as D (5 bases). The CDR3 totals 12 residues. V shed 7 bases and J shed 6 bases, with 9 bases lying between them. Germline assignment: CDR1 LNHDA and CDR2 SQIVND (reference sequence). CDR3 nucleotides: TGTGCCAGTACCTGGGGAGCCGGGGAGCTGTTTTTT. It is translated as CASTWGAGELFF.

The rearrangement links TRBV6-5 to TRBJ1-1; D not certain. In germline, CDR1 is MNHEY, CDR2 SVGAGI. The ends were cut back, 6 bases at V and 4 bases at J, with 12 bases in the middle. CDR3 length: 13 amino acids. CDR3: CASRALSPTEAFF. For the CDR3, the DNA is TGTGCCAGCAGAGCCTTGTCGCCCACTGAAGCTTTCTTT.

The V gene is TRBV6-5, the J gene TRBJ2-7; 12 nucleotides line up with TRBD1. The CDR3 consists of 15 residues. V lost 7 bases, J lost 4 bases, and 8 bases stayed unmatched. CDR1 is MNHEY, CDR2 SVGAGI, per germline. The CDR3 is CASTTGTGGSYEQYF. The CDR3 DNA reads as TGTGCCAGCACGACCGGGACAGGGGGCTCTTACGAGCAGTACTTC.

The chain uses TRBV2 and TRBJ1-4, with D maybe TRBD1 (5 bases). The V and J ends lost 2 bases and 7 bases respectively, with 5 bases between them. CDR1 SNHLY and CDR2 FYNNEI come from the germline V gene. CDR3 length equals 12 residues. The CDR3, as DNA: TGTGCCAGCAGTGAAAGGGGTGAAAAACTGTTTTTT. The encoded protein is CASSERGEKLFF.

The chain links TRBV28 to TRBJ1-5; 10 bases agree with TRBD1. Losses at the gene ends were 3 bases for V and 2 bases for J; bases not matched to a gene: 4. The CDR3 extends over 16 amino acids. Looked up from germline, CDR1 is MDHEN and CDR2 is SYDVKM. The CDR3 DNA reads TGTGCCAGCAGTTTCCGGGACAGGGGTGGCAATCAGCCCCAGCATTTT. Translating it yields CASSFRDRGGNQPQHF.

The chain has TRBV29-1 and TRBJ1-5; TRBD1 aligns across 7 bases. Germline V gene data show CDR1 as SQVTM and CDR2 as ANQGSEA. CDR3 length: 15 amino acids. V lost 4 bases to trimming and J lost 6 bases; unmatched junction nucleotides: 12. CDR3 sequence (DNA): TGCAGCGTTGTGGTTCAGGGGGGCCGGGGTCAGCCCCAGCATTTT. Translating it yields CSVVVQGGRGQPQHF.

This rearrangement joins TRBV5-5 to TRBJ2-4; D possibly corresponds to TRBD1 (5 bases). Trimming pared 4 bases from V and 8 bases from J, leaving 22 bases between. CDR3 length: 16 amino acids. Germline CDR1 is SGHKS and CDR2 is YYEKEE (reference sequence). CDR3 sequence: CASSPFGLGARDIQYF. The CDR3 nucleotides read TGTGCCAGCAGCCCTTTTGGGTTAGGGGCCAGGGACATTCAGTACTTC. Full variable domain (rest looked up from reference TRBV5-5 and TRBJ2-4): DAGVTQSPTHLIKTRGQQVTLRCSPISGHKSVSWYQQVLGQGPQFIFQYYEKEERGRGNFPDRFSARQFPNYSSELNVNALLLGDSALYLCASSPFGLGARDIQYFGAGTRLSVL.

The chain employs TRBV19 and TRBJ1-4, with TRBD1 identical over 10 bases. The CDR3 sequence is 15 residues long. Germline CDR1 and CDR2: LNHDA and SQIVND (reference sequence). Trimming cost V 2 bases and J 8 bases; bases outside gene matches: 5. DNA of the CDR3: TGTGCCAGTAGTATACGACAGGGGGCAACGGAAAAACTGTTTTTT. Amino acid sequence: CASSIRQGATEKLFF.

The V call is TRBV9, the J call TRBJ1-4; 7 nucleotides line up with TRBD1. Trimming cost V 0 bases and J 7 bases; bases outside gene matches: 6. Germline V lookup: CDR1 SGDLS, CDR2 YYNGEE. There are 15 residues in the CDR3. CDR3 loop: CASSVVGGGGEKLFF. CDR3 coding DNA: TGTGCCAGCAGCGTAGTTGGAGGGGGCGGTGAAAAACTGTTTTTT.